This entry concerns a single T cell receptor (beta chain). These data belong to a study of blood T cell repertoires in COVID-19. V lost 4 bases to trimming and J lost 4 bases, with 11 bases between them. The CDR3 length is 13 residues. Per germline, CDR1 SGDLS and CDR2 YYNGEE. Sequencing was performed with immunoSEQ multiplex PCR; in TCRdb, only in-frame clones are kept and a portion is missing. The sample holds about 240,000 clones, roughly 91% seen once. V usage is TRBV9 and J usage is TRBJ1-1; a possible D gene is TRBD1 (5 bases). The source of this sequence is a woman aged 25 to 39 who had recovered from COVID-19. Specimen: PBMCs or T cells enriched from blood (not recorded which). The CDR3 sequence: CASSPGGSTEAFF. The CDR3 coding sequence is TGTGCCAGCAGCCCGGGGGGTAGCACTGAAGCTTTCTTT.